These T cell receptor beta chains were read from a single sample in a study of T-cell reconstitution after alpha-beta-depleted transplantation in children. In TCRdb, the PCR reads were re-called with MiXCR into one record per CDR3 protein. The sample shows around 480,000 distinct CDR3 sequences, approximately 32% of them seen only once. The sequencing used PBMCs from the stem cell graft donor, collected from the stem cell graft. The receptors come from a human donor who donated a stem cell graft to a child with aplastic anemia. Both conserved end residues are part of each CDR3. Each record gives: D gene, J gene, V gene, clone size, CDR3 DNA, CDR3 protein. The D gene is left open where the match is weak. Rows give clone size only sometimes, using once, few, many, or a class for an expanded clone.

NA | TRBJ1-5 | TRBV29-1 | few | TGCAGCGTTGCTGGGCTCAATCAGCCCCAGCATTTT | CSVAGLNQPQHF
NA | TRBJ2-7 | TRBV20-1 | few | TGCAGTGCCGCCGGTTTTAGGGTTGGGGGCGAGCAGTACTTC | CSAAGFRVGGEQYF
TRBD1 | TRBJ2-1 | TRBV28 | NA | TGTGCCAGTACACAGGGGGCAGGGGAGCAGTTCTTC | CASTQGAGEQFF
TRBD1 | TRBJ2-1 | TRBV4-2 | NA | TGTGCCAGCAGCCAAGCCCCGGGACAGGGCTACAATGAGCAGTTCTTC | CASSQAPGQGYNEQFF
NA | TRBJ2-7 | TRBV9 | few | TGTGCCAGCAGCGTAGCTCAGGGAGACGAGCAGTACTTC | CASSVAQGDEQYF
NA | TRBJ2-5 | TRBV29-1 | NA | TGCAGCGTTGTATCGCGGGGGACCCAGTACTTC | CSVVSRGTQYF
NA | TRBJ2-5 | TRBV15 | many | TGTGCCACCAGCAGAGATCGGGGGCAAGAGACCCAGTACTTC | CATSRDRGQETQYF
NA | TRBJ2-5 | TRBV7-2 | many | TGTGCCAGCAGCCGGGGAGGCTCGGGGCCCCAAGAGACCCAGTACTTC | CASSRGGSGPQETQYF
NA | TRBJ2-3 | TRBV27 | NA | TGTGCCAGCAGTTTAACGGTCAGCACAGATACGCAGTATTTT | CASSLTVSTDTQYF
NA | TRBJ1-1 | TRBV6-1 | few | TGTGCCAGCAGCGACGGGGGGGCGCTGAACACTGAAGCTTTCTTT | CASSDGGALNTEAFF
NA | TRBJ2-4 | TRBV3-1 | NA | TGTGCCAGCAGCCAAGCCGGGTCTCTAGCCAAAAACATTCAGTACTTC | CASSQAGSLAKNIQYF
NA | TRBJ2-2 | TRBV5-4 | NA | TGTGCCAGCAGTTCAAAAACAGGGAACACCGGGGAGCTGTTTTTT | CASSSKTGNTGELFF
TRBD1 | TRBJ2-3 | TRBV9 | NA | TGTGCCAGCAGCGGACACCAAGACAGGGGGAGGACAGATACGCAGTATTTT | CASSGHQDRGRTDTQYF
TRBD1 | TRBJ2-7 | TRBV7-2 | NA | TGTGCCAGCAGCAAAGGACAGGGGTACAACTACGAGCAGTACTTC | CASSKGQGYNYEQYF